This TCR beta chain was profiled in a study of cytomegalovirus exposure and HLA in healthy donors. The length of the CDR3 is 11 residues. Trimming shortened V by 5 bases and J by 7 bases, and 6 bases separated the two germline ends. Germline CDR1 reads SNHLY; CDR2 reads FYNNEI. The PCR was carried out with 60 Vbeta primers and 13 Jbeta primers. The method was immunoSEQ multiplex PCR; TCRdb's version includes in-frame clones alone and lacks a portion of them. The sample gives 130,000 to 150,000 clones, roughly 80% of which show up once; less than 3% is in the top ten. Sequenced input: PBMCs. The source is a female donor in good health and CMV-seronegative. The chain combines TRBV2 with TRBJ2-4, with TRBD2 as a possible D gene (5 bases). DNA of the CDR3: TGTGCCAGCAGTACGGGGAACATTCAGTACTTC. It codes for CASSTGNIQYF.